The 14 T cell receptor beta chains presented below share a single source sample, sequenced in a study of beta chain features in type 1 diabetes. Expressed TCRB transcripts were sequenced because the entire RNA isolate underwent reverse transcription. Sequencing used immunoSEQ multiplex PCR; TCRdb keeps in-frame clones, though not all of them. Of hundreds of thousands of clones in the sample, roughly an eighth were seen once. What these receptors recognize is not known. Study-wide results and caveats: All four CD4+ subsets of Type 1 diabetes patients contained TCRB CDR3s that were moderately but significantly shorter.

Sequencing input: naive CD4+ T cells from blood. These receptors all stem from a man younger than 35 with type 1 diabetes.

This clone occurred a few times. The CDR3 bases are TGTGCCAGCAGCTTAGGACAGGGGATTGATTGGGATGGCTACACCTTC. Encoded protein: CASSLGQGIDWDGYTF. The rearrangement joins TRBV7-9 to TRBJ1-2, with TRBD1 identical over 8 bases. The CDR3 sequence is 16 residues long. CDR1 is SEHNR and CDR2 is FQNEAQ in the germline V gene (reference sequence). The trim removed 1 base at V and 6 bases at J, leaving 10 bases unmatched.

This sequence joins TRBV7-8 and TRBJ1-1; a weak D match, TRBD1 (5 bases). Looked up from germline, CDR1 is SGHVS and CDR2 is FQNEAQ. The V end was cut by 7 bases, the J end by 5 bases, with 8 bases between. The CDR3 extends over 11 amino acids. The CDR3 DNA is TGTGCCAGCATGGGGGTGACTGAAGCTTTCTTT. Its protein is CASMGVTEAFF. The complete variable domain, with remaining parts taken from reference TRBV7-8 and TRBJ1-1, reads GAGVSQSPRYKVAKRGQDVALRCDPISGHVSLFWYQQALGQGPEFLTYFQNEAQLDKSGLPSDRFFAERPEGSVSTLKIQRTQQEDSAVYLCASMGVTEAFFGQGTRLTVV.

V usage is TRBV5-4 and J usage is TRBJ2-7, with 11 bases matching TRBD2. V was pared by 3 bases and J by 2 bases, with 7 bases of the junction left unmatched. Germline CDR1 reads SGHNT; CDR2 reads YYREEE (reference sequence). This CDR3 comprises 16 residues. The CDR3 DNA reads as TGTGCCAGCAGCTCCCCCGGGACTAGCGGACCCTACGAGCAGTACTTC. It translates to CASSSPGTSGPYEQYF.

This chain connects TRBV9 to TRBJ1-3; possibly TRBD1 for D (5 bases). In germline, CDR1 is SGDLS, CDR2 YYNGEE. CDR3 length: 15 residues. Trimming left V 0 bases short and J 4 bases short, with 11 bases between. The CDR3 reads CASSVVGGPGNTIYF. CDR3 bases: TGTGCCAGCAGCGTAGTCGGGGGTCCGGGAAACACCATATATTTT.

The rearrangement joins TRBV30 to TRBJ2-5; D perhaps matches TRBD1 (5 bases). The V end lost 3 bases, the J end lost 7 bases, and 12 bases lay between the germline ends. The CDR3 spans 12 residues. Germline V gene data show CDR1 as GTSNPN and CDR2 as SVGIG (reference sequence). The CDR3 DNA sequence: TGTGCCTGGAGGGCAGGGTGGGCGACCCAGTACTTC. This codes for CAWRAGWATQYF. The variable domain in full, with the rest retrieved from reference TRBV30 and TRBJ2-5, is SQTIHQWPATLVQPVGSPLSLECTVEGTSNPNLYWYRQAAGRGLQLLFYSVGIGQISSEVPQNLSASRPQDRQFILSSKKLLLSDSGFYLCAWRAGWATQYFGPGTRLLVL.

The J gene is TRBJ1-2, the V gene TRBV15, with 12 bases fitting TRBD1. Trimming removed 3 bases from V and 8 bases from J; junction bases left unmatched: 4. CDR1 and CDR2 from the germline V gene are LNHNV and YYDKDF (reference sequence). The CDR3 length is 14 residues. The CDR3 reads CATSREGQGAGYTF. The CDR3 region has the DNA TGTGCCACCAGCAGGGAGGGACAGGGGGCCGGCTACACCTTC.

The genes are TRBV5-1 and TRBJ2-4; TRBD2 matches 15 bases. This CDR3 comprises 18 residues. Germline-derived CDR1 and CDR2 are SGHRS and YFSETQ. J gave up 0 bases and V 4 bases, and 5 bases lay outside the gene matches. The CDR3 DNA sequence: TGCGCCAGCAGCCCGGGACTAGCGGGAGGACTAGCCAAAAACATTCAGTACTTC. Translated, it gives CASSPGLAGGLAKNIQYF.

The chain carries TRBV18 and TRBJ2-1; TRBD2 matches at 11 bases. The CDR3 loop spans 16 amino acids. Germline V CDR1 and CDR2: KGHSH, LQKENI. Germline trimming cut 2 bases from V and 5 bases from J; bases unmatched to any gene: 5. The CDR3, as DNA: TGTGCCAGCTCACCAAGGAAACTAGCGGGGGACAATGAGCAGTTCTTC. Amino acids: CASSPRKLAGDNEQFF.

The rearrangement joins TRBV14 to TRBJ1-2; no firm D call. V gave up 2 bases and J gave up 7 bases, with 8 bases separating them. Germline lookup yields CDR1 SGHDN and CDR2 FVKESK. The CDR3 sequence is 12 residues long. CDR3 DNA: TGTGCCAGCAGCCAACCCCTTAGTGGCTACACCTTC. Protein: CASSQPLSGYTF.

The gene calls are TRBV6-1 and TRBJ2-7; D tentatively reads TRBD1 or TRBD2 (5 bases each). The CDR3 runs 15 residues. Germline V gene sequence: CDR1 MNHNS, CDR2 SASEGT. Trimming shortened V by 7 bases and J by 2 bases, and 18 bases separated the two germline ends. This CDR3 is CASKTAGTATYEQYF. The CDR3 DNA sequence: TGTGCCAGCAAGACAGCCGGGACCGCCACCTACGAGCAGTACTTC.

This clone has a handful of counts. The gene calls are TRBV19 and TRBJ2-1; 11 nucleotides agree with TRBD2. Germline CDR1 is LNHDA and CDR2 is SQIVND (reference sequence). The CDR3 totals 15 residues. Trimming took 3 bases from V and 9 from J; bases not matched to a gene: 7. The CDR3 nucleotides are TGTGCCAGTAGTATTTTGGTCCTAGCGGGAGGTGAGCAGTTCTTC. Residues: CASSILVLAGGEQFF.

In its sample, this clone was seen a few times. The CDR3 sequence: CASSRRTGTPIGYTF. The CDR3 nucleotides read TGTGCCAGCAGCCGCAGAACAGGGACACCTATTGGCTACACCTTC. The chain employs TRBV14 and TRBJ1-2; a weak D match, TRBD1 (6 bases). V lost 4 bases and J 7 bases, leaving 19 bases between the germline ends. The germline CDR1 and CDR2 sequences are SGHDN and FVKESK. The CDR3 loop spans 15 amino acids.

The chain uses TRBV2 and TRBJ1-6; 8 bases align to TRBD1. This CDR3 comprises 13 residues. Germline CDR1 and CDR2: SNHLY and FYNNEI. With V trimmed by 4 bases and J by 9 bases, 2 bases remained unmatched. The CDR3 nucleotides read TGTGCCAGCAGTGGACAGGGGAGTTCACCCCTCCACTTT. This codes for CASSGQGSSPLHF.

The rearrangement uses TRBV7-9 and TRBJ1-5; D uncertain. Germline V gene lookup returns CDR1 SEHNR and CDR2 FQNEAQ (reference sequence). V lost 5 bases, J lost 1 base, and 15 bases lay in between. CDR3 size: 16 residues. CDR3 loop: CASSLSRVGSNQPQHF. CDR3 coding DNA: TGTGCCAGCAGCCTCTCGAGGGTGGGGAGCAATCAGCCCCAGCATTTT.